The clone carrying this T cell receptor beta chain was observed many times. This sample was included in a study of T-cell reconstitution after alpha-beta-depleted transplantation in children. Unique molecular identifiers tagged the TCRbeta library. Each CDR3 protein is one row after TCRdb ran MiXCR on the PCR reads. The sample includes some 590,000 distinct CDR3 sequences, under 12% of them seen just once. The sequences come from PBMCs from the stem cell graft donor, collected from the stem cell graft. The origin of this receptor is a human donor who donated a stem cell graft to a child with acute myeloid leukemia.

The chain's CDR3 is CSAKTGGRGSQETQYF. In nucleotides, the CDR3 is TGCAGTGCTAAGACAGGGGGCAGGGGATCCCAAGAGACCCAGTACTTC. This rearrangement joins TRBV20-1 to TRBJ2-5; the match to TRBD1 covers 10 bases. The junction had 9 bases not matched to a gene; V was cut back by 4 bases and J by 1 base. The CDR3 has 16 residues. Germline V gene sequence: CDR1 DFQATT, CDR2 SNEGSKA (reference sequence).